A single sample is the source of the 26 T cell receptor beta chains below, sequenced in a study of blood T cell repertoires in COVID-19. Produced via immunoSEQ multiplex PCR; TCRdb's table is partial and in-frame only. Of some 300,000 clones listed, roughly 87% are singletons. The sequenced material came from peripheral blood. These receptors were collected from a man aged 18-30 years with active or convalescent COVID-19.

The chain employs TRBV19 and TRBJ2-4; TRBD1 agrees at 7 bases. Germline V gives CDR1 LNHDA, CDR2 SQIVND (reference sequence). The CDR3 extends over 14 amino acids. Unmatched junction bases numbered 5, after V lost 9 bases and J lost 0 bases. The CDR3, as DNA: TGTGCCAGCCCGGGACAGCTAGCCAAAAACATTCAGTACTTC. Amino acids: CASPGQLAKNIQYF. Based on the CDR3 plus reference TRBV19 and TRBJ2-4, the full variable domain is DGGITQSPKYLFRKEGQNVTLSCEQNLNHDAMYWYRQDPGQGLRLIYYSQIVNDFQKGDIAEGYSVSREKKESFPLTVTSAQKNPTAFYLCASPGQLAKNIQYFGAGTRLSVL.

CDR3 nucleotide sequence: TGTGCCAGCAGCCCCCTCGGGTCCGATGAGCAGTTCTTC. Protein sequence: CASSPLGSDEQFF. This rearrangement joins TRBV27 to TRBJ2-1; no firm D call. Trimming removed 6 bases at V and 8 bases at J, with 14 bases between. This CDR3 comprises 13 residues. Germline V gene data show CDR1 as MNHEY and CDR2 as SMNVEV (reference sequence).

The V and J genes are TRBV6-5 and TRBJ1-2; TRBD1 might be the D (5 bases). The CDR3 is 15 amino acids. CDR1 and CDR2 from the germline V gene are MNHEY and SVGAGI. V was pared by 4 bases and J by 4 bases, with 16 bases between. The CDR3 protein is CASSSIRWDFYGYTF. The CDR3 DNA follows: TGTGCCAGCAGTTCCATTAGATGGGACTTCTATGGCTACACCTTC.

This CDR3 reads CASSQGPGTVYGYTF. The CDR3 DNA sequence: TGCGCCAGCAGCCAAGGCCCCGGGACAGTCTATGGCTACACCTTC. The chain carries TRBV4-1 and TRBJ1-2, with 7 bases fitting TRBD1. V dropped 1 base and J dropped 4; count of bases not matched to a gene: 6. The CDR3 has 15 amino acids. CDR1 and CDR2 from the germline V gene are MGHRA and YSYEKL.

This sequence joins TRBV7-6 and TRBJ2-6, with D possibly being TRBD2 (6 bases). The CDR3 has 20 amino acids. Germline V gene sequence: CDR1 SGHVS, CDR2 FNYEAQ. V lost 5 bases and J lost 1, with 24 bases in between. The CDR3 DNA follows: TGTGCCAGCAGCGGATACGGGAGCCCCCAGTATAAGTCTGGGGCCAACGTCCTGACTTTC. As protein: CASSGYGSPQYKSGANVLTF.

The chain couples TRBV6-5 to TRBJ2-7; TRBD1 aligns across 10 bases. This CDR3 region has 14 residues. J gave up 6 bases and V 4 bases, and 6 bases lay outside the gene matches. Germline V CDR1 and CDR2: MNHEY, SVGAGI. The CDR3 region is CASSSTTGGGEQYF. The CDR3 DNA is TGTGCCAGCAGTTCCACGACAGGGGGCGGCGAGCAGTACTTC.

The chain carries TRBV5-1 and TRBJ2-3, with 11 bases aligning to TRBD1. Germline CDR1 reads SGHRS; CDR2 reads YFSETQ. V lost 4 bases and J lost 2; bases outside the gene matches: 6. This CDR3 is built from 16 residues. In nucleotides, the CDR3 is TGCGCCAGCAGCACCGGACAGGGGGCCGACACAGATACGCAGTATTTT. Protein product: CASSTGQGADTDTQYF.

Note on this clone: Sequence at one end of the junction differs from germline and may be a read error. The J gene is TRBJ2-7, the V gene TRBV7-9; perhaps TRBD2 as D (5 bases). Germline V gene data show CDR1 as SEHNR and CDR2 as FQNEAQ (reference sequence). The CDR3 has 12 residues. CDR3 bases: TGTGCCAGCAACTTAGTTCCGGGAGAGCAGTACTTC. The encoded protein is CASNLVPGEQYF. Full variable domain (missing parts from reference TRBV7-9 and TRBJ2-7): DTGVSQNPRHKITKRGQNVTFRCDPISEHNRLYWYRQTLGQGPEFLTYFQNEAQLEKSRLLSDRFSAERPKGSFSTLEIQRTEQGDSAMYLCASNLVPGEQYFGPGTRLTVT.

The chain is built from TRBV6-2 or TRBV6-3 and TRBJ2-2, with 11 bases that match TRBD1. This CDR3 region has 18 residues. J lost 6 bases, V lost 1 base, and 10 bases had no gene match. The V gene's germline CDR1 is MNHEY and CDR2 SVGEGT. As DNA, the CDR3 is TGTGCCAGCAGTTACTATAGACGGACAGGGGGCACGGCCGGGGAGCTGTTTTTT. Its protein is CASSYYRRTGGTAGELFF.

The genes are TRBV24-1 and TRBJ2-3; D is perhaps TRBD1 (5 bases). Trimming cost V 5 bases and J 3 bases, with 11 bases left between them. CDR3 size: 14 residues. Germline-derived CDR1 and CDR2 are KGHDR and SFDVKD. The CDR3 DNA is TGTGCCACCAGTGGGGGAAAGGGGACAGATACGCAGTATTTT. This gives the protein CATSGGKGTDTQYF.

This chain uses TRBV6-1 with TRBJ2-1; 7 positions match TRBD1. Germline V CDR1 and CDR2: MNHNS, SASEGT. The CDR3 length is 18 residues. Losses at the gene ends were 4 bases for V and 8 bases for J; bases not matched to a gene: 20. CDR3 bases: TGTGCCAGCAGTGTGGTACAGGGGCGTGCACCCGAACTGGATGAGCAGTTCTTC. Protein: CASSVVQGRAPELDEQFF.

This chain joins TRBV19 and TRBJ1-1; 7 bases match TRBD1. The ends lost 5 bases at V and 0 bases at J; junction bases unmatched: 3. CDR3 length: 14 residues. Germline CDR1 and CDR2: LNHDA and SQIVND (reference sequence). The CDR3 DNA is TGTGCCAGTAGTCGGGACAGCATGAACACTGAAGCTTTCTTT. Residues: CASSRDSMNTEAFF.

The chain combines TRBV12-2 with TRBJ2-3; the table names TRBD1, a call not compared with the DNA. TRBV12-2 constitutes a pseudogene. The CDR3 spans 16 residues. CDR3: CASRLAPRKNTDTQYF. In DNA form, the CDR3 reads TGTGCAAGTCGCTTAGCGCCCAGGAAGAACACAGATACGCAGTATTTT.

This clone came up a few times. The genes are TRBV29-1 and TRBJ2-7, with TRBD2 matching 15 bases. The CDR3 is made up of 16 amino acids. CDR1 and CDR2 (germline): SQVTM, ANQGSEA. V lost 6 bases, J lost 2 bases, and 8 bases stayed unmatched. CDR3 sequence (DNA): TGCAGCGTCGCCGGACTAGCGGGGGGGCGGACCTACGAGCAGTACTTC. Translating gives CSVAGLAGGRTYEQYF.

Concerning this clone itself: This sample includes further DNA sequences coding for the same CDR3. CDR3 coding DNA: TGTGCCAGCAGCTTCGGACAGGCCTACGAGCAGTACTTC. Encoded protein: CASSFGQAYEQYF. J is TRBJ2-7 and V is TRBV7-9; 7 bases fit TRBD1. V was clipped by 3 bases and J by 2 bases; unmatched bases: 1. This CDR3 has 13 amino acids. Germline values: CDR1 SEHNR, CDR2 FQNEAQ (reference sequence).

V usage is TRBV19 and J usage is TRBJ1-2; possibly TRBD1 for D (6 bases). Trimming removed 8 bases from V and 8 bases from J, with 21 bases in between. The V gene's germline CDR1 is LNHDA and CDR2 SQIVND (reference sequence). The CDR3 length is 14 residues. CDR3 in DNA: TGTGCCAGTCGCCCTGACCCAGGGGCCGGGGGCTACACCTTC. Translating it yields CASRPDPGAGGYTF.

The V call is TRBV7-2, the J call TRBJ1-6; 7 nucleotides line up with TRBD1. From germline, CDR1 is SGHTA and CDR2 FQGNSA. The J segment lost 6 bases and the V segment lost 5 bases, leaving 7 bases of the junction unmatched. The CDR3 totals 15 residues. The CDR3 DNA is TGTGCCAGCAGCGCCCAGACAGGGTTTAATTCACCCCTCCACTTT. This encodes CASSAQTGFNSPLHF.

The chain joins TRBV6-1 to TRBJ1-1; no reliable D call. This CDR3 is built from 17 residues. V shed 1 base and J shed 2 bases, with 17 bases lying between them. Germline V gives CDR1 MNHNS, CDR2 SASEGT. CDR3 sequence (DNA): TGTGCCAGCAGTGAAGTAGTTTCGGCATACTACAACACTGAAGCTTTCTTT. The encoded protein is CASSEVVSAYYNTEAFF.

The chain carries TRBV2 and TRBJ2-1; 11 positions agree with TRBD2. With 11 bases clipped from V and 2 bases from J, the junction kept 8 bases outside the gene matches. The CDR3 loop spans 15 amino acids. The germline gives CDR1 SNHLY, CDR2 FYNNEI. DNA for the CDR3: TGTGCCGTCCCAAAGACTAGCGGGACCTACAATGAGCAGTTCTTC. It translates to CAVPKTSGTYNEQFF.

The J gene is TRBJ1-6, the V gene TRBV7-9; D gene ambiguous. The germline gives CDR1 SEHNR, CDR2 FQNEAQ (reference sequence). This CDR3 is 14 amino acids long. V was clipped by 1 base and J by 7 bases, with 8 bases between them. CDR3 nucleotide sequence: TGTGCCAGCAGCTTAGGAGGCAGCAATTCACCCCTCCACTTT. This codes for CASSLGGSNSPLHF.

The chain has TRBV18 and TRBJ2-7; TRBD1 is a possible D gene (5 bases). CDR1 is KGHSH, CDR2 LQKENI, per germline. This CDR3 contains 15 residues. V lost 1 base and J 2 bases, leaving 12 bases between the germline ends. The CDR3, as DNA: TGTGCCAGCTCACCACATTCCGACAGAACCTACGAGCAGTACTTC. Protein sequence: CASSPHSDRTYEQYF.

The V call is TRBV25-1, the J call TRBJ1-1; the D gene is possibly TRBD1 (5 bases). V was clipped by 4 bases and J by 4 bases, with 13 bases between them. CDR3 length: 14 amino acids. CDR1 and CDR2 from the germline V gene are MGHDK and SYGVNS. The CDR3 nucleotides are TGTGCCAGCAGTGTGGGGCTGGGGTCCACTGAAGCTTTCTTT. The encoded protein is CASSVGLGSTEAFF. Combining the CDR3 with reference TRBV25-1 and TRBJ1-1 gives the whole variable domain EADIYQTPRYLVIGTGKKITLECSQTMGHDKMYWYQQDPGMELHLIHYSYGVNSTEKGDLSSESTVSRIRTEHFPLTLESARPSHTSQYLCASSVGLGSTEAFFGQGTRLTVV.

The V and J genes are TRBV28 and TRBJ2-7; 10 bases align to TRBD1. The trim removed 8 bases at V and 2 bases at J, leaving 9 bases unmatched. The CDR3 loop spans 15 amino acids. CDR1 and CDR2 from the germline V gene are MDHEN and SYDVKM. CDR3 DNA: TGTGCCAGCCACCCGGGACAGGGGATTCCCTACGAGCAGTACTTC. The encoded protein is CASHPGQGIPYEQYF.

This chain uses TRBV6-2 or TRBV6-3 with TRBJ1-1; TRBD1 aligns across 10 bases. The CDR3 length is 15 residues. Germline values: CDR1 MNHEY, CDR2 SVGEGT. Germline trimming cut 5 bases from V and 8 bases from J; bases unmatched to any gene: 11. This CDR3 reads CASSTAGTGDGEAFF. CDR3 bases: TGTGCCAGCAGTACCGCCGGGACAGGGGATGGAGAAGCTTTCTTT.

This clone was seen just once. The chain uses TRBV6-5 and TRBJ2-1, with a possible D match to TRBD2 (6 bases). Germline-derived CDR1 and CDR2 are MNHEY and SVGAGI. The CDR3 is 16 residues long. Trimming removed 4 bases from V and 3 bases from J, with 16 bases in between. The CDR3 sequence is CASSSSGTGGYNEQFF. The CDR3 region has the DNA TGTGCCAGCAGTTCCTCCGGGACTGGAGGCTACAATGAGCAGTTCTTC.

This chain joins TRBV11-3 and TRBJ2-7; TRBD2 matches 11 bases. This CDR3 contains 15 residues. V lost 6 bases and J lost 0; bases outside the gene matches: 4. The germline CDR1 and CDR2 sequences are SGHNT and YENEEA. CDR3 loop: CASSPTSGSSYEQYF. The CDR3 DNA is TGTGCCAGCAGTCCAACTAGCGGGAGCTCCTACGAGCAGTACTTC.